Sequencing of this T cell receptor beta chain was carried out in a study of graft-versus-host responses after intestinal transplantation. Points from the study as a whole: Recipient marrow contained GvH clones, some of which appeared first in ileum or blood.

With respect to this clone: The antigen remains undetermined.

Sequencing was performed with immunoSEQ multiplex PCR; in TCRdb, only in-frame clones are kept and a portion is missing. Of some 48,000 clones in the sample, less than 85% were seen once. J gave up 0 bases and V 1 base, and 3 bases lay outside the gene matches. The CDR3 is 15 amino acids. Germline assignment: CDR1 SGHTS and CDR2 YDEGEE. This sample comprised unstimulated CD4+ T cells sorted from spleen or lymph node cells, obtained before transplant. The rearrangement joins TRBV5-8 to TRBJ2-7; 8 bases match TRBD1. The source of this sequence is a human donor who was the organ donor for an intestinal transplant. The CDR3 DNA reads TGTGCCAGCAGCTTGATGGGACAGGTCTCCTACGAGCAGTACTTC. This codes for CASSLMGQVSYEQYF.